Here is one T cell receptor (beta chain) with its context. What it binds is not known. One end of the junction is discordant with germline, which a read error may explain. Other DNA sequences in the same sample also yield this CDR3. The germline gives CDR1 DFQATT, CDR2 SNEGSKA (reference sequence). CDR3 length: 8 residues. This sample is drawn from a study of brain T cells in children with intractable seizures. Findings and caveats of the study: Viral specificity was inferred only from CDR3 similarity; HCMV serostatus was unknown. Absence of clones before surgery may stem from lower sequencing depth.

This table comes from immunoSEQ multiplex PCR, and its TCRdb copy is limited to in-frame clones, with some not included. Altogether 300,000 to 400,000 clones are present, about 94% being singletons, with the ten largest covering about 5.8%. Documented time point: blood from clinic visit 5 months post-surgery; TSC patient then seizure free. The sequenced cases were selected for having the highest brain T cell transcript signatures. At least one anti-epileptic drug was given before surgery. The source material was peripheral blood, sampled roughly 5 months after surgery. V gene TRBV20-1 combines with J gene TRBJ1-1; D is unclear. The origin of this receptor is a boy in the first two years of life with tuberous sclerosis and intractable seizures. The CDR3 region has the DNA TGCAGTGCTCGAGAGGCTTTCTTT. The encoded protein is CSAREAFF.